The 24 T cell receptor beta chains presented below share a single source sample, sequenced in a study of blood T cell repertoires in COVID-19. Only in-frame clones appear in the TCRdb table, and some are missing; sequencing was by immunoSEQ multiplex PCR. Altogether roughly 260,000 clones are present, about 87% being singletons, with the ten largest covering approximately 3.7%. The sample taken for sequencing was peripheral blood. These receptors were collected from a man in his sixties who had recovered from COVID-19.

J is TRBJ1-1 and V is TRBV6-5; TRBD1 matches 10 bases. The germline V gene has CDR1 MNHEY and CDR2 SVGAGI. After removal of 1 base from V and 4 bases from J, the junction contained 3 bases not matched to a gene. CDR3 size: 15 residues. As DNA, the CDR3 is TGTGCCAGCAGTTACTTAGGGACAGGGGCCACTGAAGCTTTCTTT. Protein product: CASSYLGTGATEAFF.

This clone appeared a few times. The V gene is TRBV5-8, the J gene TRBJ2-1, with 7 bases identical to TRBD2. The trim removed 2 bases at V and 4 bases at J, leaving 12 bases unmatched. Germline V gene lookup returns CDR1 SGHTS and CDR2 YDEGEE. The CDR3 runs to 17 residues. Here the CDR3 reads CASSFPPGGPLYNEQFF. Written as DNA, the CDR3 is TGTGCCAGCAGCTTTCCTCCGGGGGGACCTTTGTACAATGAGCAGTTCTTC.

V gene TRBV18 combines with J gene TRBJ1-5, with 9 bases identical to TRBD1. J gave up 5 bases and V 3 bases, and 2 bases lay outside the gene matches. The CDR3 runs to 14 residues. CDR1 and CDR2 (germline): KGHSH, LQKENI. CDR3 nucleotides: TGTGCCAGCTCACCGACAGGGGGGGATCAGCCCCAGCATTTT. This gives the protein CASSPTGGDQPQHF.

This clone was seen just once. The J gene is TRBJ1-2, the V gene TRBV13, with TRBD1 matching over 7 bases. CDR1 PRHDT and CDR2 FYEKMQ come from the germline V gene (reference sequence). V shed 0 bases and J 5 bases; nucleotides not matched to a gene: 6. The CDR3 runs to 15 residues. CDR3 in amino acids: CASSLGAGGIYGYTF. The DNA of the CDR3 is TGTGCCAGCAGCTTAGGCGCAGGGGGAATATATGGCTACACCTTC.

The chain uses TRBV12-3 or TRBV12-4 and TRBJ1-6; D may be TRBD1 (5 bases). V lost 10 bases and J 5 bases, leaving 12 bases between the germline ends. The CDR3 consists of 13 residues. CDR3 sequence: CATTGGNNSPLHF. CDR3 coding DNA: TGTGCCACCACCGGGGGGAATAATTCACCCCTCCACTTT.

This rearrangement joins TRBV7-3 to TRBJ2-1; 12 bases agree with TRBD2. In germline, CDR1 is SGHTA, CDR2 FQGTGA. The V gene end was trimmed by 0 bases and the J gene end by 4 bases; junction bases not matched to a gene: 1. This CDR3 comprises 16 residues. CDR3: CASSLTLAGGYNEQFF. CDR3 DNA sequence: TGTGCCAGCAGCTTAACACTAGCGGGGGGTTACAATGAGCAGTTCTTC.

This clone showed up just a few times. This sequence joins TRBV2 and TRBJ1-5, with 7 bases lining up with TRBD1. The CDR3 spans 14 residues. Germline trimming cut 5 bases from V and 7 bases from J; bases unmatched to any gene: 8. Germline CDR1 and CDR2: SNHLY and FYNNEI. The CDR3, as DNA: TGTGCCAGCAGTCCTGAGACAGGGTGGCAGCCCCAGCATTTT. It is translated as CASSPETGWQPQHF.

The chain couples TRBV11-2 to TRBJ2-1, with D maybe TRBD2 (6 bases). Germline loops: CDR1 SGHAT, CDR2 FQNNGV. The CDR3 consists of 12 residues. Trimming pared 5 bases from V and 9 bases from J, leaving 11 bases between. The CDR3 loop reads CASSARETEQFF. The CDR3, as DNA: TGTGCCAGCAGCGCCCGGGAGACTGAGCAGTTCTTC.

The chain couples TRBV5-1 to TRBJ2-2, with D tentatively TRBD2 (5 bases). The CDR3 has 15 amino acids. Trimming removed 4 bases from V and 4 bases from J, with 14 bases in between. The germline V gene has CDR1 SGHRS and CDR2 YFSETQ. CDR3 in DNA: TGCGCCAGCAGCCGTATTGGACTGATCACCGGGGAGCTGTTTTTT. This codes for CASSRIGLITGELFF.

Notes on this clone: Other DNA variants within this sample encode the same CDR3. The chain has TRBV6-5 and TRBJ1-5, with 7 bases lining up with TRBD1. The CDR3 extends over 14 amino acids. Germline V gives CDR1 MNHEY, CDR2 SVGAGI. With 5 bases clipped from V and 3 bases from J, the junction kept 4 bases outside the gene matches. The CDR3 spells CASSRQGSNQPQHF. The DNA of the CDR3 is TGTGCCAGCAGTCGACAGGGTTCCAATCAGCCCCAGCATTTT.

The J gene is TRBJ2-7, the V gene TRBV7-6; 12 bases are shared with TRBD2. The CDR3 runs to 17 residues. The V gene end was trimmed by 1 base and the J gene end by 2 bases; junction bases not matched to a gene: 6. Germline V gives CDR1 SGHVS, CDR2 FNYEAQ. The CDR3 nucleotides read TGTGCCAGCAGCTTAGGTCAGACTAGCGGGGGAGCCTACGAGCAGTACTTC. Protein sequence: CASSLGQTSGGAYEQYF.

The gene calls are TRBV9 and TRBJ2-7, with D perhaps TRBD2 (6 bases). The CDR3 totals 15 residues. Trimming stripped 0 bases from V and 2 bases from J, with 12 bases between. Germline CDR1 and CDR2: SGDLS and YYNGEE. CDR3 region: CASSVAAGPAYEQYF. Here the CDR3 DNA reads TGTGCCAGCAGCGTAGCGGCGGGGCCGGCCTACGAGCAGTACTTC.

The chain carries TRBV5-4 and TRBJ2-7, with TRBD2 as a possible D gene (5 bases). There are 14 residues in the CDR3. Germline CDR1 reads SGHNT; CDR2 reads YYREEE (reference sequence). The ends were cut back, 3 bases at V and 6 bases at J, with 16 bases in the middle. The CDR3 DNA reads TGTGCCAGCAGCTCGGGATCTTCCCTCCGCGAGCAGTACTTC. Protein product: CASSSGSSLREQYF.

The chain's CDR3 is CASSFPRGYGYTF. CDR3 in DNA: TGTGCCAGCAGCTTCCCCAGGGGCTATGGCTACACCTTC. The V gene is TRBV5-4, the J gene TRBJ1-2; D perhaps matches TRBD1 (6 bases). The germline V gene encodes CDR1 SGHNT and CDR2 YYREEE (reference sequence). The V end was cut by 2 bases, the J end by 4 bases, with 9 bases between. This CDR3 comprises 13 residues.

In its sample, this clone was seen a few times. The chain links TRBV7-3 to TRBJ2-1, with a weak D call TRBD2 (5 bases). CDR3 size: 13 residues. Trimming shortened V by 0 bases and J by 15 bases, and 15 bases separated the two germline ends. The germline gives CDR1 SGHTA, CDR2 FQGTGA. The CDR3 DNA follows: TGTGCCAGCAGCTTAACTAAAGCGGCACAAAGGTTCTTC. Its protein is CASSLTKAAQRFF.

The gene calls are TRBV27 and TRBJ1-5, with TRBD1 as a possible D gene (5 bases). V was shortened by 6 bases and J by 1 base, with 13 bases between the two germline ends. Germline values: CDR1 MNHEY, CDR2 SMNVEV (reference sequence). This CDR3 is built from 15 residues. This CDR3 is CASRRTITSNQPQHF. CDR3 DNA sequence: TGTGCCAGCAGACGGACAATCACAAGCAATCAGCCCCAGCATTTT.

A word on this clone: The same CDR3 is also encoded by other DNA sequences in this sample. The chain recombines TRBV7-9 with TRBJ1-5; TRBD1 is a possible D gene (5 bases). CDR3 length equals 15 residues. CDR1 SEHNR and CDR2 FQNEAQ come from the germline V gene (reference sequence). Trimming removed 5 bases at V and 4 bases at J, with 15 bases between. The CDR3 is CASSPDGGGNQPQHF. In DNA form, the CDR3 reads TGTGCCAGCAGCCCCGACGGGGGGGGTAATCAGCCCCAGCATTTT.

The CDR3 nucleotides read TGTGCCAGCAGCTTAGGGCAGGGGGTCACCGGGGAGCTGTTTTTT. Amino acids: CASSLGQGVTGELFF. V and J are TRBV7-2 and TRBJ2-2; 7 nucleotides match TRBD1. The CDR3 is 15 residues long. Looked up from germline, CDR1 is SGHTA and CDR2 is FQGNSA. The V and J ends lost 1 base and 4 bases, in that order; junction bases with no gene match: 3.

The V gene is TRBV9, the J gene TRBJ2-5, with TRBD2 matching over 12 bases. The CDR3 runs 15 residues. V shed 4 bases and J 1 base; nucleotides not matched to a gene: 2. Germline CDR1 is SGDLS and CDR2 is YYNGEE. CDR3 DNA sequence: TGTGCCAGCAGCTCGGGACTAGCGGGCCAAGAGACCCAGTACTTC. It specifies CASSSGLAGQETQYF.

This clone was seen a single time. CDR3 loop: CASSPRGTDTQYF. The DNA of the CDR3 is TGTGCCAGCAGCCCCCGGGGGACAGATACGCAGTATTTT. The chain uses TRBV9 and TRBJ2-3; D might be TRBD2 (6 bases). From germline, CDR1 is SGDLS and CDR2 YYNGEE. CDR3 length: 13 amino acids. Trimming stripped 4 bases from V and 3 bases from J, with 9 bases between.

The chain employs TRBV24-1 and TRBJ2-2; the D gene is possibly TRBD1 (6 bases). The V end lost 4 bases, the J end lost 0 bases, and 11 bases lay between the germline ends. Germline-derived CDR1 and CDR2 are KGHDR and SFDVKD. The CDR3 spans 16 residues. The CDR3 reads CATSDAGTPNTGELFF. The CDR3 nucleotides read TGTGCCACCAGTGACGCCGGGACACCGAACACCGGGGAGCTGTTTTTT.

The CDR3 DNA is TGTGCCAGCAGCTTGACCGGGACTAGCGGGGGGGCGTTCGAGCAGTACTTC. This encodes CASSLTGTSGGAFEQYF. The V and J genes are TRBV7-2 and TRBJ2-7; TRBD2 matches 16 bases. The CDR3 covers 17 residues. In germline, CDR1 is SGHTA, CDR2 FQGNSA. Trimming took 3 bases from V and 6 from J; bases not matched to a gene: 8.

The chain uses TRBV13 and TRBJ1-2, with TRBD1 matching over 11 bases. The germline V gene encodes CDR1 PRHDT and CDR2 FYEKMQ (reference sequence). The CDR3 runs to 13 residues. The trim removed 4 bases at V and 7 bases at J, leaving 2 bases unmatched. The CDR3 sequence is CASSSGQGVGYTF. For the CDR3, the DNA is TGTGCCAGCAGCTCGGGACAGGGGGTTGGCTACACCTTC. The whole variable domain, remainder taken from reference TRBV13 and TRBJ1-2, is AAGVIQSPRHLIKEKRETATLKCYPIPRHDTVYWYQQGPGQDPQFLISFYEKMQSDKGSIPDRFSAQQFSDYHSELNMSSLELGDSALYFCASSSGQGVGYTFGSGTRLTVV.

The chain employs TRBV11-2 and TRBJ1-3; a weak D match, TRBD1 (6 bases). Trimming shortened V by 5 bases and J by 13 bases, and 18 bases separated the two germline ends. Germline values: CDR1 SGHAT, CDR2 FQNNGV. The CDR3 consists of 13 residues. The CDR3 protein is CASSPDSPTLIYF. The CDR3 coding sequence is TGTGCCAGCAGCCCGGACAGCCCGACATTAATATATTTT.